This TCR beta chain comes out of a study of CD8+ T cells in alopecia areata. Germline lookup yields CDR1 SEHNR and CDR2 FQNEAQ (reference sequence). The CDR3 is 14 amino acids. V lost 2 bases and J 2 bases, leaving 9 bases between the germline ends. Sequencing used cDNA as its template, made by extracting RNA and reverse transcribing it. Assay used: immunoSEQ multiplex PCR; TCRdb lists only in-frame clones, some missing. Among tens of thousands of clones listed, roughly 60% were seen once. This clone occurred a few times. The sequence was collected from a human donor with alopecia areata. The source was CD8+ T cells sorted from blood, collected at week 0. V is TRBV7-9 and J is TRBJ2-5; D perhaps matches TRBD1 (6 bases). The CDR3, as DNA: TGTGCCAGCAGCTTACCCGGACAGCAAGAGACCCAGTACTTC. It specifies CASSLPGQQETQYF. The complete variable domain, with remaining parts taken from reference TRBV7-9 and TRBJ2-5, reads DTGVSQNPRHKITKRGQNVTFRCDPISEHNRLYWYRQTLGQGPEFLTYFQNEAQLEKSRLLSDRFSAERPKGSFSTLEIQRTEQGDSAMYLCASSLPGQQETQYFGPGTRLLVL.